The subject of this entry is one T cell receptor beta chain. Its antigen is as yet unknown. The authors ran a second PCR of about 6 to 11 cycles using a sample-barcoded 5' primer and a J-beta primer mix. With 12 random nucleotides, a template-switch adaptor tagged each individual cDNA molecule. TCRdb used MiXCR to reprocess the 5' RACE reads, holding one entry per CDR3 protein. The sample contains around 1.1 million distinct CDR3 sequences, less than 45% of which appear only once. These data originate in a study of blood T cells in healthy people across ages. Findings of the study overall: Greater diversity and more naive CD4+ cells were seen in long-lived donors than in aged donors.

CDR1 is KGHDR and CDR2 is SFDVKD in the germline V gene. The CDR3 spans 17 residues. The germline V and J ends were trimmed by 0 bases and 2 bases, with 15 bases remaining between them. The rearrangement links TRBV24-1 to TRBJ2-5; maybe TRBD1 (6 bases). The sample consisted of blood. The sequence came from a man aged 18-30 years in good health. CDR3 residues: CATSDLELGAAQETQYF. DNA of the CDR3: TGTGCCACCAGTGATTTGGAGCTGGGGGCCGCTCAAGAGACCCAGTACTTC.